The rows below give T cell receptor beta chains drawn from one sample of a study of vaccination and CD4 T cells after COVID-19. Their target antigens are unknown. TCRdb reanalysed the PCR reads using MiXCR and keeps one entry per CDR3 protein. The data contain about 8,600 distinct CDR3 sequences, around 29% of them singletons. Sequencing was performed on cultured CD4+ T cells from blood. These receptors came from a human donor with COVID-19. Each CDR3 is given with its conserved first and last residue. The D gene is left open where the match is weak. Not all rows give a size; the values are once, few, many and, for expanded clones, a class.

clone_size j_call v_call d_call cdr3_nt cdr3_aa
NA TRBJ1-6 TRBV12-5 TRBD1 TGTGCTAGTGGTGAGAAGCTCCGGGACAGGGATTCACCCCTCCACTTT CASGEKLRDRDSPLHF
NA TRBJ2-3 TRBV20-1 NA TGCAGTGCCCCGTCGGACTATATTACAGATACGCAGTATTTT CSAPSDYITDTQYF
NA TRBJ2-5 TRBV7-9 TRBD1 TGTGCCAGCAGCCGGCCCGGGACAGTCGAAGAGACCCAGTACTTC CASSRPGTVEETQYF
few TRBJ1-2 TRBV28 NA TGTGCCAGCAGTTCAAGTACAGCTGGCTACACCTTC CASSSSTAGYTF
few TRBJ1-2 TRBV7-8 NA TGTGCCAGCAGCTTACGACAGGTCGACTATGGCTACACCTTC CASSLRQVDYGYTF
NA TRBJ2-4 TRBV20-1 TRBD1 TGCAGTGCTAGAGACCCCGGGACAGGGGACAATGACATTCAGTACTTC CSARDPGTGDNDIQYF
NA TRBJ2-2 TRBV20-1 NA TGCAGTGCTAAAACTCGTACCGGGGAGCTGTTTTTT CSAKTRTGELFF
few TRBJ1-5 TRBV10-3 NA TGTGCCATCAGGGACATCAATAGCAATCAGCCCCAGCATTTT CAIRDINSNQPQHF
NA TRBJ2-1 TRBV30 TRBD2 TGTGCCTGGAGTGGAGGGACTAGCGGGGGCAATGAGCAGTTCTTC CAWSGGTSGGNEQFF
few TRBJ2-5 TRBV19 NA TGTGCCAGTAGACAGGCCGGGGAGACCCAGTACTTC CASRQAGETQYF
few TRBJ1-6 TRBV2 NA TGTGCCAGCAGGGAGGGGAAGTCACCCCTCCACTTT CASREGKSPLHF
NA TRBJ2-2 TRBV19 TRBD2 TGTGCCAGTAGTGTGGGGCTGGGAAGCGGGGGGCCCACCGGGGAGCTGTTTTTT CASSVGLGSGGPTGELFF
few TRBJ1-1 TRBV29-1 NA TGCAGCGTTGGTGGGACGGGGAGAGCTTTCTTT CSVGGTGRAFF
NA TRBJ2-3 TRBV11-2 TRBD1 TGTGCCAGCAGCTTACGCCACAGGGGGCAAGGAACAGATACGCAGTATTTT CASSLRHRGQGTDTQYF
few TRBJ1-5 TRBV25-1 NA TGTGCCAGCAGTGAAGGCGTAAATAGCAATCAGCCCCAGCATTTT CASSEGVNSNQPQHF
few TRBJ2-1 TRBV28 NA TGTGCCAGCAGCCCCCCGGGGAGCAATGAGCAGTTCTTC CASSPPGSNEQFF
NA TRBJ1-5 TRBV5-1 NA TGCGCCAGCAGCTTGGAGAGTACCAATCAGCCCCAGCATTTT CASSLESTNQPQHF
few TRBJ1-6 TRBV6-1 NA TGTGCCAGCAGTCGCAGGGCCGCCTCCTATAATTCACCCCTCCACTTT CASSRRAASYNSPLHF
NA TRBJ1-6 TRBV7-9 NA TGTGCCAGCAGCGAATATAATTCACCCCTCCACTTT CASSEYNSPLHF
few TRBJ1-2 TRBV12-3/TRBV12-4 NA TGTGCCAGCAGTGGGACCGCTAACTATGGCTACACCTTC CASSGTANYGYTF
few TRBJ1-6 TRBV15 TRBD1 TGTGCCACCAGCAGAGGGACAGGGGATAATTCACCCCTCCACTTT CATSRGTGDNSPLHF
few TRBJ2-1 TRBV24-1 TRBD2 TGTGCCACCAGCGAGTCCGGGGGGGTAGGGAATGAGCAGTTCTTC CATSESGGVGNEQFF
few TRBJ1-1 TRBV19 TRBD1 TGTGCCAGTAGAGGGACAGGGTCCAACACTGAAGCTTTCTTT CASRGTGSNTEAFF